This T cell receptor (beta chain) was documented in a study of beta chain features in type 1 diabetes. General observations from the study: Insertions were fewer and deletions more numerous at VDJ junctions in type 1 diabetes patients.

Purities over 98% were achieved in all sorted populations. Germline loops: CDR1 MNHNS, CDR2 SASEGT. Trimming left V 5 bases short and J 0 bases short, with 7 bases between. This CDR3 region has 13 residues. With regard to this clone: What it recognizes is unknown.

Since all of the isolated RNA was reverse transcribed, expressed TCRB transcripts were what got sequenced. Clones were sequenced by immunoSEQ multiplex PCR, and TCRdb holds only the in-frame ones, with some missing. This sample has about 59,000 clones, with roughly three fifths found just once. V usage is TRBV6-1 and J usage is TRBJ1-1; possibly TRBD1 for D (5 bases). The receptor was isolated from a young woman in good health. The material sequenced was Tregs from blood. In nucleotides, the CDR3 is TGTGCCAGCAGTTCGACAGTGAACACTGAAGCTTTCTTT. Protein: CASSSTVNTEAFF.